The clone carrying this T cell receptor beta chain showed up just once. TCRdb's table, derived via immunoSEQ multiplex PCR, lists solely in-frame clones and lacks some. The sample contains more than 550,000 clones, 70% to 90% of which appear only once. This entry is derived from a study of shared T cell receptors in the human thymus. The CDR3 covers 17 residues. CDR1 is ENHRY, CDR2 SYGVKD, per germline. V was pared by 4 bases and J by 3 bases, with 13 bases of the junction left unmatched. The same specimen was also included in a second study, on human thymus T cells. That report notes: In unrelated individuals, thymic repertoires overlapped highly, according to related research.

The chain couples TRBV10-3 to TRBJ2-3; 7 bases match TRBD1. The receptor was isolated from a girl in the first two years of life with a congenital heart defect. The source material was thymocytes. CDR3 in amino acids: CAISATGRWVGTDTQYF. CDR3 DNA sequence: TGTGCCATCAGTGCGACAGGGCGGTGGGTTGGGACAGATACGCAGTATTTT.